Presented here are 22 T cell receptor beta chains from one specimen sequenced in a study of T cells in women clearing cervical HPV infection. Data came from immunoSEQ multiplex PCR; TCRdb stores just in-frame clones and leaves some out. Its clone listing holds roughly 35,000 clones. The material sequenced was blood buffy coat. These receptor sequences come from a woman aged 18 to 69 with a cervical HPV16 infection that either progressed to CIN3+ or cleared (not recorded which).

For this clone: Read sequence stops 3 residues before the CDR3 end, and the germline J gene provides the missing end. The rearrangement joins TRBV2 to TRBJ1-5; weak D call: TRBD1 (6 bases). The CDR3 contains 18 residues. Trimming stripped 7 bases from V and 2 bases from J, with 24 bases between. Germline loops: CDR1 SNHLY, CDR2 FYNNEI. The CDR3 here is CASTESGAGAKGNQPQHF. Partial CDR3 DNA: TGTGCCAGCACCGAAAGTGGGGCGGGGGCTAAGGGCAATCAGCCC.

CDR3 DNA (partial): TGTGCCAGCAGCCAAGGGGTCCGGCGCGGAATCGTCCCTGGAAACACC. It codes for CASSQGVRRGIVPGNT. The complete CDR3 protein is CASSQGVRRGIVPGNTIYF. The chain employs TRBV14 and TRBJ1-3; D is unresolved. The sequence runs out 3 residues before the end of the CDR3; the remainder is reconstructed from the germline J gene. The CDR3 loop spans 19 amino acids. The V end lost 1 base, the J end lost 2 bases, and 21 bases lay between the germline ends. The germline V gene has CDR1 SGHDN and CDR2 FVKESK. Combining the CDR3 with reference TRBV14 and TRBJ1-3 gives the whole variable domain EAGVTQFPSHSVIEKGQTVTLRCDPISGHDNLYWYRRVMGKEIKFLLHFVKESKQDESGMPNNRFLAERTGGTYSTLKVQPAELEDSGVYFCASSQGVRRGIVPGNTIYFGEGSWLTVV.

As for this clone: The read ends 3 residues before the CDR3 terminus; that terminus is restored from the germline J gene. This chain links TRBV6-1 with TRBJ2-7, with TRBD1 identical over 10 bases. The V segment lost 4 bases and the J segment 4 bases; nucleotides outside the gene matches: 7. Per germline, CDR1 MNHNS and CDR2 SASEGT. The CDR3 loop spans 15 amino acids. CDR3 DNA, as far as it was read: TGTGCCAGCAGTGGCCGGGACAGGGGTGGATACGAG. This gives the protein CASSGRDRGGYE. The full-length CDR3 reads as CASSGRDRGGYEQYF.

To note about this clone: The read ends 3 residues early relative to the CDR3; the germline J gene fills the gap. The chain uses TRBV2 and TRBJ2-2; no definite D call. Germline CDR1 and CDR2: SNHLY and FYNNEI. There are 12 residues in the CDR3. The CDR3: CASRESGEKLFF. The CDR3 bases that were read are TGTGCCAGCAGGGAATCAGGCGAAAAG.

Details on this clone: The CDR3 end lies 3 residues beyond the end of the read and is filled in from the germline J gene. V is TRBV7-9 and J is TRBJ2-7, with unresolved D. Germline loops: CDR1 SEHNR, CDR2 FQNEAQ (reference sequence). With 5 bases removed from V and 4 bases from J, the gap between germline ends came to 12 bases. CDR3 length equals 13 residues. The CDR3 protein is CASSPKGLYEQYF. The CDR3 bases that were read are TGTGCCAGCAGCCCAAAAGGGTTGTACGAG.

Regarding this clone: The read comes to an end 3 residues before the CDR3 does, leaving the germline J gene to fill in the end. This chain connects TRBV19 to TRBJ2-1; 10 bases agree with TRBD2. The trim removed 3 bases at V and 7 bases at J, leaving 6 bases unmatched. CDR3 size: 15 residues. The germline gives CDR1 LNHDA, CDR2 SQIVND (reference sequence). Incomplete CDR3 DNA: TGTGCCAGTAGTATGTTGGCTAGCGGGAGTAATGAG. It codes for CASSMLASGSNE. The whole CDR3 sequence is CASSMLASGSNEQFF.

The CDR3 here is CASSLRTVSMDTQYF. The CDR3 DNA, read in part, is TGTGCCAGTAGTCTCAGGACAGTATCAATGGATACG. This chain links TRBV19 with TRBJ2-3; tentative D call: TRBD1 (6 bases). The sequence runs out 3 residues before the end of the CDR3; the remainder is reconstructed from the germline J gene. In germline, CDR1 is LNHDA, CDR2 SQIVND (reference sequence). The CDR3 extends over 15 amino acids. Between the trimmed V and J ends, which lost 5 bases and 6 bases, there was a span of 18 bases.

Points on this clone: The sequence runs out 3 residues before the end of the CDR3; the remainder is reconstructed from the germline J gene. The V gene is TRBV4-1, the J gene TRBJ1-5; tentative D call: TRBD1 (5 bases). Trimming took off 1 base at V and 7 bases at J, with 14 bases between the two ends. Germline values: CDR1 MGHRA, CDR2 YSYEKL. The CDR3 consists of 15 residues. CDR3 bases read: TGCGCCAGCAGCCAAGGAAGTCAGGGATCCCAGCCC. This sequence encodes CASSQGSQGSQP. The entire CDR3 reads CASSQGSQGSQPQHF.

The CDR3 spells CASSLSDSLWNTEAFF. CDR3 DNA (partial): TGCGCCAGCAGCCTCTCGGACAGCCTTTGGAACACTGAA. J is TRBJ1-1 and V is TRBV5-1; a weak D match, TRBD1 (6 bases). Sequencing ends 3 residues short of the CDR3 end; the germline J gene provides the rest. The CDR3 spans 16 residues. Germline V CDR1 and CDR2: SGHRS, YFSETQ. The V gene lost 4 bases and the J gene lost 1 base, with 17 bases spanning the gap.

To note about this clone: Read sequence stops 3 residues before the CDR3 end, and the germline J gene provides the missing end. The chain employs TRBV18 and TRBJ2-1, with D possibly matching TRBD2 (6 bases). The CDR3 consists of 15 residues. The V gene's germline CDR1 is KGHSH and CDR2 LQKENI. The V end was cut by 3 bases, the J end by 0 bases, with 9 bases between. The CDR3 protein is CASSPSGVSYNEQFF. The covered CDR3 bases are TGTGCCAGCTCACCTTCGGGGGTCTCCTACAATGAG. Drawing the rest from reference TRBV18 and TRBJ2-1, the complete variable domain is NAGVMQNPRHLVRRRGQEARLRCSPMKGHSHVYWYRQLPEEGLKFMVYLQKENIIDESGMPKERFSAEFPKEGPSILRIQQVVRGDSAAYFCASSPSGVSYNEQFFGPGTRLTVL.

Details on this clone: The read ends 3 residues early relative to the CDR3; the germline J gene fills the gap. The gene calls are TRBV19 and TRBJ2-7; 7 bases map to TRBD2. This CDR3 spans 17 amino acids. Germline assignment: CDR1 LNHDA and CDR2 SQIVND (reference sequence). Losses at the gene ends were 3 bases for V and 4 bases for J; bases not matched to a gene: 15. The CDR3 loop is CASSMATGTTEQYEQYF. Partial CDR3 DNA: TGTGCCAGTAGTATGGCCACCGGGACTACCGAACAATACGAG.

Concerning this clone itself: The read stops 3 residues short of the end of the CDR3; the missing end is completed from the germline J gene. The chain links TRBV6-1 to TRBJ2-7; 8 bases line up with TRBD1. Losses at the gene ends were 0 bases for V and 3 bases for J; bases not matched to a gene: 7. The CDR3 consists of 16 residues. CDR1 is MNHNS, CDR2 SASEGT, per germline. Partial CDR3 DNA: TGTGCCAGCAGTGAAGCTGGTCCCGGGACAGGCTACGAG. Translating it yields CASSEAGPGTGYE. The whole CDR3 sequence reads CASSEAGPGTGYEQYF.

As concerns this clone: The CDR3 end lies 3 residues beyond the end of the read and is filled in from the germline J gene. V gene TRBV4-2 combines with J gene TRBJ1-6; possible D gene TRBD1, 6 bases. Germline loops: CDR1 LGHNA, CDR2 YNFKEQ. The CDR3 extends over 18 amino acids. Trimming pared 4 bases from V and 3 bases from J, leaving 19 bases between. The CDR3 spells CASSPGTPAMSYNSPLHF. The sequenced part of the CDR3 DNA is TGTGCCAGCAGCCCCGGGACACCCGCCATGAGCTATAATTCACCC.

The part of the CDR3 DNA that was read is TGTGCCAGTAGTGGGGCAGCCAGCAATCAGCCG. Its translation: CASSGAASNQP. The whole CDR3 protein is CASSGAASNQPQYF. The chain couples TRBV19 to TRBJ2-3; TRBD1 is a possible D gene (5 bases). From the germline J gene comes the end of the CDR3, since the read stops 3 residues before it. Per germline, CDR1 LNHDA and CDR2 SQIVND (reference sequence). The CDR3 covers 14 residues.

On this clone itself: The CDR3 end is not reached by the read, which stops 3 residues before it; the germline J gene fills it in. The chain uses TRBV7-3 and TRBJ2-2; 9 bases are shared with TRBD1. The germline CDR1 and CDR2 sequences are SGHTA and FQGTGA. This CDR3 is 17 amino acids long. Here the CDR3 reads CASSLQGAIAGANVLFF. The part of the CDR3 DNA that was read is TGTGCCAGCAGCCTACAGGGGGCGATTGCTGGGGCCAACGTG.

Turning to this clone: The read stops 3 residues short of the end of the CDR3; the missing end is completed from the germline J gene. The V and J genes are TRBV5-1 and TRBJ2-2; 7 bases fit TRBD2. Germline lookup yields CDR1 SGHRS and CDR2 YFSETQ. The V and J ends lost 5 bases and 6 bases, in that order; junction bases with no gene match: 13. CDR3 length: 16 amino acids. Here the CDR3 reads CASSPTSSLGAGELFF. The sequenced CDR3 bases are TGCGCCAGCAGTCCGACTAGCAGCCTCGGAGCCGGGGAG.

In the case of this clone: The missing CDR3 end, 3 residues past where the read stops, is filled in from the germline J gene. The J gene is TRBJ1-6, the V gene TRBV19; D possibly corresponds to TRBD1 (5 bases). Germline assignment: CDR1 LNHDA and CDR2 SQIVND (reference sequence). V was pared by 6 bases and J by 0 bases, with 9 bases between. The CDR3 has 15 residues. The CDR3 DNA, read in part, is TGTGCCAGTAGCGCAGGGAGCTCCTATAATTCACCC. Translated, it gives CASSAGSSYNSP. The whole CDR3 reads CASSAGSSYNSPLHF.

Concerning this clone itself: Read coverage stops 3 residues before the CDR3 terminus; the germline J gene supplies the remainder. J is TRBJ1-5 and V is TRBV2, with 8 bases aligning to TRBD1. Germline CDR1 is SNHLY and CDR2 is FYNNEI. Trimming took 2 bases from V and 0 from J; bases not matched to a gene: 12. This CDR3 is built from 19 residues. CDR3 bases read: TGTGCCAGCAGTGAAATTATAGGGACAGGCCCCTATAGCAATCAGCCC. Translation: CASSEIIGTGPYSNQP. The CDR3 in its entirety is CASSEIIGTGPYSNQPQHF.

Of note for this clone: The read ends 3 residues early relative to the CDR3; the germline J gene fills the gap. The rearrangement uses TRBV7-2 and TRBJ2-4, with TRBD1 as a possible D gene (5 bases). V lost 8 bases and J 4 bases, leaving 12 bases between the germline ends. Germline V gives CDR1 SGHTA, CDR2 FQGNSA. The CDR3 covers 13 residues. The CDR3 sequence: CASSLQEKNIQYF. CDR3 DNA (partial): TGTGCCAGCTCGCTACAGGAGAAAAACATT.

Concerning this clone: The read finishes 3 residues shy of the CDR3 end, and the germline J gene is used to complete it. This sequence joins TRBV20-1 and TRBJ1-2, with 9 nucleotides matching TRBD1. Germline CDR1 DFQATT, CDR2 SNEGSKA (reference sequence). This CDR3 contains 15 residues. The sequenced CDR3 bases are TGCAGTGCTAGAGGTCGGGGACAGGGATTCGAGGGC. Protein product: CSARGRGQGFEG. The entire CDR3 reads CSARGRGQGFEGYTF.

Of note for this clone: The read finishes 3 residues shy of the CDR3 end, and the germline J gene is used to complete it. V is TRBV5-1 and J is TRBJ1-4, with TRBD1 as a possible D gene (6 bases). V lost 1 base and J lost 2, with 9 bases in between. The CDR3 covers 15 residues. The germline V gene encodes CDR1 SGHRS and CDR2 YFSETQ. CDR3 DNA (partial): TGCGCCAGCAGCTTGTCAGGGGACACTAATGAAAAA. The encoded protein is CASSLSGDTNEK. The entire CDR3 sequence reads CASSLSGDTNEKLFF.

Note on this clone: The read finishes 3 residues shy of the CDR3 end, and the germline J gene is used to complete it. The chain links TRBV15 to TRBJ2-3; the D gene is possibly TRBD1 (6 bases). Trimming left V 0 bases short and J 5 bases short, with 12 bases between. Germline V gene sequence: CDR1 LNHNV, CDR2 YYDKDF (reference sequence). The CDR3 covers 15 residues. CDR3 in amino acids: CATSRDRTGIDTQYF. Incomplete CDR3 DNA: TGTGCCACCAGCAGAGATCGAACAGGGATAGATACG. The full variable domain, completed using reference TRBV15 and TRBJ2-3, is DAMVIQNPRYQVTQFGKPVTLSCSQTLNHNVMYWYQQKSSQAPKLLFHYYDKDFNNEADTPDNFQSRRPNTSFCFLDIRSPGLGDTAMYLCATSRDRTGIDTQYFGPGTRLTVL.